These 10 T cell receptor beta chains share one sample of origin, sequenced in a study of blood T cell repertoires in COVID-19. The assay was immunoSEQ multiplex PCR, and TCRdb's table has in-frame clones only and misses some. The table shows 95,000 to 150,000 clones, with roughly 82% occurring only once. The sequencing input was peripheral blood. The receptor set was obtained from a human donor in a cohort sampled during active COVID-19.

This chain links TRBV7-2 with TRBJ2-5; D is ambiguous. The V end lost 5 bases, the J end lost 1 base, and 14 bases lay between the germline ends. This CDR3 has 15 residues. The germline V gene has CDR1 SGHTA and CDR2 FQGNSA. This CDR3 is CASSPSPLRQETQYF. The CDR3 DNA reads TGTGCCAGCAGCCCCTCCCCTCTGCGCCAAGAGACCCAGTACTTC.

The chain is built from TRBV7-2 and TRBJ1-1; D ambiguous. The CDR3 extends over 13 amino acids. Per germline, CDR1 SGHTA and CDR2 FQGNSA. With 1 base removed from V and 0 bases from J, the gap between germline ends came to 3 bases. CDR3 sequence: CASSLGMNTEAFF. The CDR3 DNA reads TGTGCCAGCAGCTTAGGTATGAACACTGAAGCTTTCTTT. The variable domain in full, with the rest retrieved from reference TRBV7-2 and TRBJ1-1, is GAGVSQSPSNKVTEKGKDVELRCDPISGHTALYWYRQSLGQGLEFLIYFQGNSAPDKSGLPSDRFSAERTGGSVSTLTIQRTQQEDSAVYLCASSLGMNTEAFFGQGTRLTVV.

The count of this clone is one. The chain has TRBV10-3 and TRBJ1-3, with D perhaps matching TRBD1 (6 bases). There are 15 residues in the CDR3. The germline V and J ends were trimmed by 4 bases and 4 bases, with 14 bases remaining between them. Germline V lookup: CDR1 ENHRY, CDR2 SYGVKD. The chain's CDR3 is CAISAVSGVGNTIYF. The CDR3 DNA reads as TGTGCCATCAGTGCCGTTTCAGGGGTAGGAAACACCATATATTTT.

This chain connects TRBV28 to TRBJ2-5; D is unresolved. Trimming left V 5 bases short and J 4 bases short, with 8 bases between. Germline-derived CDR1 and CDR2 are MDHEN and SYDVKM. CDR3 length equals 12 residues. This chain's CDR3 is CASSKSGETQYF. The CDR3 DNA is TGTGCCAGCAGTAAATCAGGAGAGACCCAGTACTTC.

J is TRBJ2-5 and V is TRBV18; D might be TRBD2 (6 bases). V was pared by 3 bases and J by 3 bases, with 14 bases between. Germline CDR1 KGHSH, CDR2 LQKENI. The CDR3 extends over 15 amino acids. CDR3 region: CASSPVRGSEETQYF. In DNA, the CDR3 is TGTGCCAGCTCACCCGTGCGGGGAAGCGAAGAGACCCAGTACTTC.

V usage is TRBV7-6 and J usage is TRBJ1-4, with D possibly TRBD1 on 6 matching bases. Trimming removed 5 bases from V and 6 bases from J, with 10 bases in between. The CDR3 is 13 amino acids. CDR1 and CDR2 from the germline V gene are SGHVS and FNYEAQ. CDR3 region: CASSTPGDEKLFF. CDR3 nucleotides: TGTGCCAGCAGCACACCAGGGGATGAAAAACTGTTTTTT.

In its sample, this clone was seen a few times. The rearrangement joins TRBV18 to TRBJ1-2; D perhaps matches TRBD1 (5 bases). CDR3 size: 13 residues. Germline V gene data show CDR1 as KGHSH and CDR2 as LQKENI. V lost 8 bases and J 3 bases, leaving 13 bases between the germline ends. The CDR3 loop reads CASRQGTDYGYTF. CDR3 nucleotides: TGTGCCAGCCGGCAGGGAACGGACTATGGCTACACCTTC.

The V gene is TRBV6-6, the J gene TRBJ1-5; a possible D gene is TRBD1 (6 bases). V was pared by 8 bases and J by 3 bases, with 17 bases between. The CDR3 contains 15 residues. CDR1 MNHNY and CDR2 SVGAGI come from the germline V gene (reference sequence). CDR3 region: CASGWDTGYNQPQHF. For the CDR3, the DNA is TGTGCCAGCGGCTGGGACACGGGTTACAATCAGCCCCAGCATTTT.

The DNA for the CDR3 is TGTGCCAGCAGGGGACAGGGCGGAAAACTGTTTTTT. Protein sequence: CASRGQGGKLFF. The V call is TRBV12-3 or TRBV12-4, the J call TRBJ1-4, with 9 nucleotides matching TRBD1. Losses at the gene ends were 6 bases for V and 10 bases for J; bases not matched to a gene: 3. CDR3 length equals 12 residues.

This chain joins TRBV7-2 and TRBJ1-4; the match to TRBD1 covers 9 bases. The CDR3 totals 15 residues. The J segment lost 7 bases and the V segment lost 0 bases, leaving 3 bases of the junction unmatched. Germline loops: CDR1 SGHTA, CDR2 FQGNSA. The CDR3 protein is CASSLAGQGSEKLFF. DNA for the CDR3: TGTGCCAGCAGCTTAGCGGGACAGGGCAGTGAAAAACTGTTTTTT.